This T cell receptor beta chain is from a study of cytomegalovirus exposure and HLA in healthy donors. Study-level results: Other equally common chains were less clonally expanded than HLA-associated TCR beta chains, a later analysis showed.

Points on this clone: Its cognate antigen is unknown.

Primers included in the PCR were 60 Vbeta and 13 Jbeta primers. Here immunoSEQ multiplex PCR was the method, and the copy in TCRdb shows in-frame clones only, minus some. The sample holds some 90,000 clones, about four fifths seen once. Germline lookup yields CDR1 KGHSH and CDR2 LQKENI. The CDR3 consists of 13 residues. The germline V and J ends were trimmed by 8 bases and 5 bases, with 15 bases remaining between them. The rearrangement uses TRBV18 and TRBJ1-2, with no clear D. The clonotype comes from a woman aged 65 to 85 in good health and CMV-seropositive. The sample was PBMCs. CDR3 DNA sequence: TGTGCCAGCGCACGCCAGGAGGCTTATGGCTACACCTTC. Its protein is CASARQEAYGYTF.